This T cell receptor (beta chain) derives from a study of identical twins. This clonotype was counted at least ten times. The antigen is unknown. One entry per CDR3 protein, called by TCRdb with MiXCR from the 5' RACE reads. The sample shows 640,000 or so distinct CDR3 sequences, roughly 6% of them seen only once. Study outcomes and limitations: It was possible that invariant MAIT and iNKT cells partly confounded the zero-insertion analyses. These conclusions were based on statistical analysis (cross-sectional, not following the same donors).

Sequenced input: naive T cells sorted from blood. The receptor's source is a man aged 18 to 30 in good health.

DNA for the CDR3: TGCGCCAGCAGTACCGGGACCGACAATGAGCAGTTCTTC. It is translated as CASSTGTDNEQFF. This chain links TRBV10-1 with TRBJ2-1, with D perhaps assigned TRBD1 or TRBD2 (5 bases each). Trimming left V 5 bases short and J 5 bases short, with 10 bases between. The CDR3 is 13 amino acids. The germline V gene has CDR1 WNHNN and CDR2 SYGVQD (reference sequence).